Listed below are T cell receptor beta chains from one sample, sequenced in a study of blood T cell repertoires in COVID-19. The data were produced by immunoSEQ multiplex PCR, yet TCRdb's version contains in-frame clones alone and is incomplete. Here the sample spans a few hundred thousand clones, less than 85% being singletons. The sequenced sample was peripheral blood. These TCRs come from a woman aged 18-30 years with acute or convalescent COVID-19. The CDR3 runs from the conserved cysteine through the conserved F or W. The order of the fields is J gene, V gene, D gene, CDR3 protein, CDR3 DNA. A D gene is named only where the DNA matches it firmly.

TRBJ2-1 | TRBV6-6 | NA | CASNSYAEQFF | TGTGCCAGCAACTCGTACGCTGAGCAGTTCTTC
TRBJ1-1 | TRBV7-8 | TRBD1 | CASSLGNRGLTEAFF | TGTGCCAGCAGCTTAGGAAACAGGGGGCTAACTGAAGCTTTCTTT
TRBJ2-6 | TRBV5-8 | TRBD1 | CASSALWTGAGANVLTF | TGTGCCAGCAGCGCCTTATGGACAGGGGCTGGGGCCAACGTCCTGACTTTC
TRBJ2-2 | TRBV7-9 | TRBD1 | CASSLTGTNTGELFF | TGTGCCAGCAGCTTGACAGGGACCAACACCGGGGAGCTGTTTTTT
TRBJ1-1 | TRBV19 | NA | CASKKGGVGNTEAFF | TGTGCCAGTAAAAAAGGGGGAGTAGGGAACACTGAAGCTTTCTTT
TRBJ2-2 | TRBV5-1 | TRBD1 | CASSPGQGQTGELFF | TGCGCCAGCAGCCCCGGACAGGGTCAAACCGGGGAGCTGTTTTTT
TRBJ2-7 | TRBV27 | TRBD1 | CASTSGQGNYEQYF | TGTGCCAGCACCTCCGGACAGGGGAACTACGAGCAGTACTTC
TRBJ2-1 | TRBV10-1 | TRBD2 | CASSESTTSGSSEQFF | TGCGCCAGCAGTGAGTCAACAACTAGCGGGAGTTCGGAGCAGTTCTTC
TRBJ1-1 | TRBV5-1 | NA | CASSLVDPADEAFF | TGCGCCAGCAGCTTGGTAGATCCCGCGGATGAAGCTTTCTTT
TRBJ2-3 | TRBV19 | TRBD2 | CASSQQRGPHTDTQYF | TGTGCCAGTAGTCAGCAGCGGGGGCCACACACAGATACGCAGTATTTT
TRBJ2-7 | TRBV15 | TRBD1 | CATSSGWTGENEQYF | TGTGCCACCAGCAGTGGGTGGACAGGAGAAAACGAGCAGTACTTC
TRBJ2-5 | TRBV7-9 | NA | CASSAPGLRETQYF | TGTGCCAGCAGCGCCCCAGGTTTGAGAGAGACCCAGTACTTC
TRBJ1-2 | TRBV12-5 | TRBD1 | CASGLVPPSGTGIYYGYTF | TGTGCTAGTGGTTTGGTACCTCCCTCGGGGACAGGCATATACTATGGCTACACCTTC
TRBJ2-4 | TRBV12-3/TRBV12-4 | TRBD1 | CASSFKGANIQYF | TGTGCCAGCAGTTTTAAGGGGGCGAACATTCAGTACTTC
TRBJ1-1 | TRBV7-3 | NA | CASSPGPGGAEAFF | TGTGCCAGCAGCCCAGGCCCGGGGGGGGCTGAAGCTTTCTTT
TRBJ1-2 | TRBV10-3 | NA | CAISSDWRDYGYTF | TGTGCCATCAGCTCCGACTGGCGGGACTATGGCTACACCTTC
TRBJ2-7 | TRBV7-2 | NA | CASSLGRAYEQYF | TGTGCCAGCAGCTTAGGCCGAGCTTACGAGCAGTACTTC
TRBJ2-7 | TRBV19 | TRBD2 | CASNSGGPSSYEQYF | TGTGCCAGCAATAGCGGGGGGCCGTCTAGTTACGAGCAGTACTTC
TRBJ1-5 | TRBV28 | TRBD1 | CASSTSGTGNQPQHF | TGTGCCAGCAGCACCTCCGGGACAGGCAATCAGCCCCAGCATTTT
TRBJ1-1 | TRBV19 | NA | CASSSRTAEAFF | TGTGCCAGTAGTAGCAGGACAGCTGAAGCTTTCTTT
TRBJ2-7 | TRBV28 | NA | CASSFSFPGGIYEQYF | TGTGCCAGCAGTTTCTCTTTTCCAGGCGGGATTTACGAGCAGTACTTC
TRBJ2-7 | TRBV19 | TRBD1 | CASSIAGTGPYEQYF | TGTGCCAGTAGTATAGCTGGGACAGGACCCTACGAGCAGTACTTC
TRBJ1-5 | TRBV5-4 | NA | CASSLDKQPQHF | TGTGCCAGCAGCTTGGACAAACAGCCCCAGCATTTT
TRBJ1-4 | TRBV11-2 | NA | CASSLDQTAWGGEKLFF | TGTGCCAGCAGCTTAGATCAAACCGCCTGGGGAGGGGAAAAACTGTTTTTT
TRBJ2-4 | TRBV11-2 | TRBD1 | CASSVSGTGAAIQYF | TGTGCCAGCAGCGTTTCCGGGACAGGGGCGGCCATTCAGTACTTC